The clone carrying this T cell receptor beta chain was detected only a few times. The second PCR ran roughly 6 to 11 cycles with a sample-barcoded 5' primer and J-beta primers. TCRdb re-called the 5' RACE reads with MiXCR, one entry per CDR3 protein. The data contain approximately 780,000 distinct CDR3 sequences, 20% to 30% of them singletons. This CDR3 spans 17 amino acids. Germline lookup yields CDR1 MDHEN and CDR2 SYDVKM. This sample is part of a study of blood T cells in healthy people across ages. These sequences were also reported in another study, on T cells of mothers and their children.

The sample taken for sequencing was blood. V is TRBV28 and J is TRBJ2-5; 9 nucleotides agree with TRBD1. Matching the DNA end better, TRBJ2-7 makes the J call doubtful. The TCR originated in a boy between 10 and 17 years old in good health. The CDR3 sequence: CASSFRPGQGTPYEQYF. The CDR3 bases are TGTGCCAGCAGTTTCCGTCCGGGACAGGGAACCCCCTACGAGCAGTACTTC.